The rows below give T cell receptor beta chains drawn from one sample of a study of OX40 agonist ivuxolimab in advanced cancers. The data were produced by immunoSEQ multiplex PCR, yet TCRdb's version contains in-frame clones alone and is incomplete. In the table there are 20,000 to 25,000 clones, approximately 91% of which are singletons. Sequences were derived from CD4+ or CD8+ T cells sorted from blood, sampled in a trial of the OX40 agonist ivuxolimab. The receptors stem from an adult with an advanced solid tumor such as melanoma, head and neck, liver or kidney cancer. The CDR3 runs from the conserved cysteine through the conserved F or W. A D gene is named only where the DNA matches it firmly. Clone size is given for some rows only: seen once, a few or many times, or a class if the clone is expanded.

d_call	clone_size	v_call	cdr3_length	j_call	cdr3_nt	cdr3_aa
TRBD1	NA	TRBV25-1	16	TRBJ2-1	TGTGCCAGCAGCAAGGACAGGGGACCTTCCTACAATGAGCAGTTCTTC	CASSKDRGPSYNEQFF
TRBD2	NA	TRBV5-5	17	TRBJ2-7	TGTGCCAGCAGCCAAGATGGGATCGGGACTAGCGCTTACGAGCAGTACTTC	CASSQDGIGTSAYEQYF
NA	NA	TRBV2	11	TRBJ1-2	TGTGCCAGCAGTGAACGGTGGGGCTACACCTTC	CASSERWGYTF
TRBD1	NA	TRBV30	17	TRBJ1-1	TGTGCCTGGAGTTCCGGGACAGGGGATAGTTACGACACTGAAGCTTTCTTT	CAWSSGTGDSYDTEAFF
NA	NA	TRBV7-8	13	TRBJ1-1	TGTGCCAGCAGCTTAGGGGGGGGCACTGAAGCTTTCTTT	CASSLGGGTEAFF
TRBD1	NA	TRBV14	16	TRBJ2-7	TGTGCCAGCAGCCTCTACAGGGGTCGGAGCTCCTACGAGCAGTACTTC	CASSLYRGRSSYEQYF
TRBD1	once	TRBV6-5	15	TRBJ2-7	TGTGCCAGCAGTTGGGACCGGGACAGTTACTACGAGCAGTACTTC	CASSWDRDSYYEQYF
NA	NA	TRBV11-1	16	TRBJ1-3	TGTGCCAGCAGCTCGTGGGACCCCCATAGAGGAAACACCATATATTTT	CASSSWDPHRGNTIYF
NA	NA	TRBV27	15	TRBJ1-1	TGTGCCAGCAGTTTCGGGTCGACCCCGAACACTGAAGCTTTCTTT	CASSFGSTPNTEAFF
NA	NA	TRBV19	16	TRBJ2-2	TGTGCCAGTAGTAGCCACAGGGTCTCGGGCACCGGGGAGCTGTTTTTT	CASSSHRVSGTGELFF
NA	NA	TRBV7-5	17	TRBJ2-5	TGTGTCAGAAGCTTAGTTGGGACCGACTGGAGGGGGGAGACCCAGTACTTC	CVRSLVGTDWRGETQYF
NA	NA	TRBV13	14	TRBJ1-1	TGTGCCAGCAGCTCGAGGGAGCCCCGCGTTGTAGCTTTCTTT	CASSSREPRVVAFF
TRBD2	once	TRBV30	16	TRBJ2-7	TGTGCCTGGAGTGTTGGTTTAGCGGGAGGGTTATACGAGCAGTACTTC	CAWSVGLAGGLYEQYF
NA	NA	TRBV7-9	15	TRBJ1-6	TGTGCCAGCAGCCGACCCCAAGGGAGTCATTCACCCCTCCACTTT	CASSRPQGSHSPLHF
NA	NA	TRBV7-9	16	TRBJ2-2	TGTGCCAGCAGCGCGCTCACCACAGGGTGGACCGGGGAGCTGTTTTTT	CASSALTTGWTGELFF
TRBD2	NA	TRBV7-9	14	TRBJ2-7	TGTGCCAGCAGCTTCACTAGCGCCCCCTACGAGCAGTACTTC	CASSFTSAPYEQYF
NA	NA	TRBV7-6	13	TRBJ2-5	TGTGCCAGCAGCTTTGGCCCGCGGGAGACCCAGTACTTC	CASSFGPRETQYF
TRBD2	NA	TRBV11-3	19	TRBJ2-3	TGTGCCAGCAGCCCACGGGGTATTTCTCTAGCGGGAGAATCCCATACGCAGTATTTT	CASSPRGISLAGESHTQYF
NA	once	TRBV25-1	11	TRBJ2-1	TGTGCCAGCAGTGGCTGGGATGGGCAGTTCTTC	CASSGWDGQFF
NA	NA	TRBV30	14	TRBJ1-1	TGTGCCTGGAGTCAACCACCCCTTTTTTTTGAAGCTTTCTTT	CAWSQPPLFFEAFF
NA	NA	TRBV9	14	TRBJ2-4	TGTGCCAGCAGCGTAGGGGGGGCCAAAAACATTCAGTACTTC	CASSVGGAKNIQYF
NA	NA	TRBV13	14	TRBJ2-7	TGTGCCAGCAGTTACTCCGACAGACGGTACGAGCAGTACTTC	CASSYSDRRYEQYF
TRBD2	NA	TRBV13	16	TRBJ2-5	TGTGCCAGCAGCTCCAGGGGACTAGCGGGTTTGGAGACCCAGTACTTC	CASSSRGLAGLETQYF
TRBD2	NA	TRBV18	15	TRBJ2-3	TGTGCCAGCTCACCCCTAGCGGGGAGCACAGATACGCAGTATTTT	CASSPLAGSTDTQYF
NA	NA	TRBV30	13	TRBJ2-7	TGTGCCTGGAGTGCACTAATATCCTACGAGCAGTACTTC	CAWSALISYEQYF
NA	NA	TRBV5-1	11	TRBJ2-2	TGCGCCAGCCGGGACACCGGGGAGCTGTTTTTT	CASRDTGELFF
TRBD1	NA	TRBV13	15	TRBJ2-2	TGTGCCAGCAGCCCAGGGGGCGAGAACACCGGGGAGCTGTTTTTT	CASSPGGENTGELFF
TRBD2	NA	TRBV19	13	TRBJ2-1	TGTGCCACCGCGGGACTAGGTTACAATGAGCAGTTCTTC	CATAGLGYNEQFF
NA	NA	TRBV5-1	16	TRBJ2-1	TGCGCCAGCAGCTTGTCGCCAGCAGAGGTGTACAATGAGCAGTTCTTC	CASSLSPAEVYNEQFF
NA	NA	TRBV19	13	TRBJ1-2	TGTGCCAGTAGTCCAGGAATGAGCTATGGCTACACCTTC	CASSPGMSYGYTF
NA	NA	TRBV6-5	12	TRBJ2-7	TGTGCCAGTCTAAAGCCCCCGAATCGGCAGTACTTC	CASLKPPNRQYF
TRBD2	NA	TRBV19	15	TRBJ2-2	TGTGCCAGTAGACGACTAGCGGGCAACACCGGGGAGCTGTTTTTT	CASRRLAGNTGELFF
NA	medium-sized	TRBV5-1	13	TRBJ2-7	TGCGCCAGCAGCCCGCCGGGCGCCTACGAGCAGTACTTC	CASSPPGAYEQYF
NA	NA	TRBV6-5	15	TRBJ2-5	TGTGCCAGCAGTTACAGCGACAGGCAGCAAGAGACCCAGTACTTC	CASSYSDRQQETQYF
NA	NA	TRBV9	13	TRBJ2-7	TGTGCCAGCAGCGTAAGTAGTTTAGGCGAGCAGTACTTC	CASSVSSLGEQYF
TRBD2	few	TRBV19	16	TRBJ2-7	TGTGCCAGTAGTGAGGAGGCGGGAGGGAACCCCTACGAGCAGTACTTC	CASSEEAGGNPYEQYF
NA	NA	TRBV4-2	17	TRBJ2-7	TGTGCCAGCAGCCAATACCTGGACGGTCTCATGGCCTACGAGCAGTACTTC	CASSQYLDGLMAYEQYF
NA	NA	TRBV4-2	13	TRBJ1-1	TGTGCCAGCAGCTTCCCACAGAACACTGAAGCTTTCTTT	CASSFPQNTEAFF
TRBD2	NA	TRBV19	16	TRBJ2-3	TGTGCCAGTAGTATAATGACTAGCAGTACCGCAGATACGCAGTATTTT	CASSIMTSSTADTQYF
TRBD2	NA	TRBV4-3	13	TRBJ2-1	TGCGCCAGCAGTCGGGACTACCACAATGAGCAGTTCTTC	CASSRDYHNEQFF
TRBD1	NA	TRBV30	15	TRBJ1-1	TGTGCCTGGAGTTGGGACAGGGGGCGCGGGACTGAAGCTTTCTTT	CAWSWDRGRGTEAFF
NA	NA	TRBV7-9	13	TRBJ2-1	TGTGCCAGCAGCTCCCGACTAGGCTATGAGCAGTTCTTC	CASSSRLGYEQFF
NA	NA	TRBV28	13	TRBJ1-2	TGTGCCAGCAGTTCCGACGGCTTATATGGCTACACCTTC	CASSSDGLYGYTF
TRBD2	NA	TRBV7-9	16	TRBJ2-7	TGTGCCAGCAGCTATAGGACCGGCGGGAGGGCCTCCGAGCAGTACTTC	CASSYRTGGRASEQYF
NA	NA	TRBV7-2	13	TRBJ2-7	TGTGCCAGCGCCACTGGGGGCTCCTACGAGCAGTACTTC	CASATGGSYEQYF
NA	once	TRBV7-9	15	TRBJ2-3	TGTGCCAGCAGCTGGACAGAGGATTACACAGATACGCAGTATTTT	CASSWTEDYTDTQYF
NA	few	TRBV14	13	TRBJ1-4	TGTGCCAGCAGCGATCGTTTTGGGGACAAACTGTTTTTT	CASSDRFGDKLFF
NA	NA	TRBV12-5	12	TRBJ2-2	TGTGCTAGTGGTTTGGTGGTCGGGGAGCTGTTTTTT	CASGLVVGELFF
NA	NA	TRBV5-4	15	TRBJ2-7	TGTGCCAGCAGCTTCGGTCGGACAAATCGTGGCGAGCAGTACTTC	CASSFGRTNRGEQYF
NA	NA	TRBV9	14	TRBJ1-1	TGTGCCAGCAGCGCCCACGGGGAGGCCACTGAAGCTTTCTTT	CASSAHGEATEAFF
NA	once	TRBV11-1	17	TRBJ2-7	TGTGCCAGCAGCTTAAGCTCCCCCAGCCCGCCAGCAGACGAGCAGTACTTC	CASSLSSPSPPADEQYF
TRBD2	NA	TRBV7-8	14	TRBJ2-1	TGTGCCAGCAGCCGATTGACTAGCGGCAATGAGCAGTTCTTC	CASSRLTSGNEQFF
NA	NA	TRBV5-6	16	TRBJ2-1	TGTGCCAGCAGCTTGCTGACCGGGAGCACTTACAATGAGCAGTTCTTC	CASSLLTGSTYNEQFF
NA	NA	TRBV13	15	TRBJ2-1	TGTGCCAGCAGCTACCTCGGGACTTCCTACAATGAGCAGTTCTTC	CASSYLGTSYNEQFF